Below, one T cell receptor beta chain is given with its context. In the authors' methods: Counts of nucleated cells, estimated from reference gene primer amplification, were obtained. Here immunoSEQ multiplex PCR was the method, and the copy in TCRdb shows in-frame clones only, minus some. Clone size and the V and J calls come from that table; the DNA yielded D and trimming. The sample lists approximately 270,000 clones; roughly four fifths were seen once. This specimen belongs to a study of blood T cell repertoires in COVID-19. About the research overall: Samples taken during acute and convalescent COVID-19 were collected in the United States, Italy and Spain. T cells, B-cell-depleted T cells, or PBMCs provided the cDNA or gDNA that served as material.

The TCR was taken from an elderly man with acute or convalescent COVID-19. Source material: peripheral blood.

Written as DNA, the CDR3 is TGTGCCAGCTCACTTCGTCAGGTCCTCGCTAATGAAAAACTGTTTTTT. This sequence encodes CASSLRQVLANEKLFF. V usage is TRBV18 and J usage is TRBJ1-4; D is unresolved. The CDR3 contains 16 residues. The ends were cut back, 4 bases at V and 3 bases at J, with 15 bases in the middle. Germline V CDR1 and CDR2: KGHSH, LQKENI.